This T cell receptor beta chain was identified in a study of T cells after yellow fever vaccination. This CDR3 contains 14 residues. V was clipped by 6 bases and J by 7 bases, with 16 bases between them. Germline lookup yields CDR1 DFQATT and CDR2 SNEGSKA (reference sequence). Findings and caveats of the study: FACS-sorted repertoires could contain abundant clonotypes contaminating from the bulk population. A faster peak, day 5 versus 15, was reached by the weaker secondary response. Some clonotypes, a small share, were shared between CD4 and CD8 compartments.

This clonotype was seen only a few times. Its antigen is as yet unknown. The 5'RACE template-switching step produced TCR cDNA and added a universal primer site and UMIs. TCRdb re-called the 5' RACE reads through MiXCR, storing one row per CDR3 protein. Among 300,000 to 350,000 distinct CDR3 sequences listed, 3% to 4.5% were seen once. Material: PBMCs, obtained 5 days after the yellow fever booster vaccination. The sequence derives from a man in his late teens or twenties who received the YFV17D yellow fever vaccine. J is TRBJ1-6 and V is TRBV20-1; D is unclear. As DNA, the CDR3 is TGCAGTGCAACCTTACCGGGTTTCAATTCACCCCTCCACTTT. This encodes CSATLPGFNSPLHF.